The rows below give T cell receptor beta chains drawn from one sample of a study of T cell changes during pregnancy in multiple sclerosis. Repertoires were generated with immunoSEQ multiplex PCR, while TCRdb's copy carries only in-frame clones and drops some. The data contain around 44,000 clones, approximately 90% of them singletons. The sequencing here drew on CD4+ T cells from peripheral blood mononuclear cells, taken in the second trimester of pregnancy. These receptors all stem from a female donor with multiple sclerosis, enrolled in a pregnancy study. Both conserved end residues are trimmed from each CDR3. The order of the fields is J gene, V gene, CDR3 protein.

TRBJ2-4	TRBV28	ASSSGAKNIQY
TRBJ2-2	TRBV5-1	ASSLRVANTGELF
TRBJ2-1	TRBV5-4	ASSGPGRSSYNEQF
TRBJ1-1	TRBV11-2	ASSSDRGHRTF
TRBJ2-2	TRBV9	ASSVVPGQGAAGELF
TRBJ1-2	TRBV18	ASSPWTEHLNGYT
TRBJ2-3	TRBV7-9	ASSLDGSSDWDTQY
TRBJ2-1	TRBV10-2	ASSDYGGRSYNEQF
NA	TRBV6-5	ASRAGNEQY
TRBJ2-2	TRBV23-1	ASSQGLNTGELF
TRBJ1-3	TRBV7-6	ASSIAGTAIGNTIY
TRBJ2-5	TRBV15	ATSRDEPSRETQY
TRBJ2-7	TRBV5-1	ASSLAGRAGPYEQY
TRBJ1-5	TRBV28	ATARGQPQH
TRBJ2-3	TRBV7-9	ASSPRTSGRWADTQY
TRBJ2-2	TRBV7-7	AISELAGGELF
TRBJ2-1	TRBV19	ASSLFTGGLYNEQF
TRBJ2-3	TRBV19	ASSSGGGGTDTQY
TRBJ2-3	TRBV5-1	ASSSGLAGAQGTQY
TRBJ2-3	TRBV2	ASSLSRGADTQY
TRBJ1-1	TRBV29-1	SVASQGAFRVTEAF
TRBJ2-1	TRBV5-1	ASSHRTSGSSDGHAKF
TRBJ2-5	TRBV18	ASSPGGQGGETQY
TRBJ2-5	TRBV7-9	ASSSTFPGFKETQY
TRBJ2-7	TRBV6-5	ASRLQGKGTYEQY
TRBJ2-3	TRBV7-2	ASMAGVTDTQY
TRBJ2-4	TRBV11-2	ASSGGNPGSPNIQY
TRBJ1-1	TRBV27	ASSLYRGGYTEAF
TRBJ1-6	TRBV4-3	ASSHGISDRAYSPLH
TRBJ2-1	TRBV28	ASSFLSRSYNEQF
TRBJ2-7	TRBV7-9	ASSLGGPAYEQY
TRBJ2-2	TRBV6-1	ASSAGTGTAGELF
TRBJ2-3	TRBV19	ASSISGGTDTQY
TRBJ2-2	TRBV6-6	ASSYRQNTGELF
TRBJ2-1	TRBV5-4	ASSLDRSNEQF
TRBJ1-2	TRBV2	ASSPSQGTNYGYT
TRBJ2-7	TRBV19	ASMEYEQY
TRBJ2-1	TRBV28	ASEVSGAYNEQF
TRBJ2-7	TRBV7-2	ASSLGGGPYEQY
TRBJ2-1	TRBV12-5	ASGLSRGEQF
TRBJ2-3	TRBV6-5	ASRAAGTTDTQY
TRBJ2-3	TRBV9	ASSDPIAGVSDTQY
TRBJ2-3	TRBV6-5	ASSYSRALRDTQY
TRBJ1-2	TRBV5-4	ASSPPGQTYGYT
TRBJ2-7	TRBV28	ASSNQGGGYEQY
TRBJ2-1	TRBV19	ASNSGTGSYNEQF
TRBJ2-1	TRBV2	ASSEEGQPYNEQF
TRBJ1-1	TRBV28	ASTSEGGGQEAF
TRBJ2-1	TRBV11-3	ASSLGLAGKYNEQF
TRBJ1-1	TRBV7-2	ASSLEPFGTAAMNTEAF
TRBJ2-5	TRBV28	ASLPPYSRRAQETQY
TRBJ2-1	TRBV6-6	ASGPGTSSQNEQF
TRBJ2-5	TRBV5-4	ASSLAGQGEVTQY
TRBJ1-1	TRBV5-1	ASSLKGQVEAF
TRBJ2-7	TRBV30	AWIPRGGGSYEQY
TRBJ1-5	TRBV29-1	SVQQGPNQPQH
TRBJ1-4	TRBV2	ASSPGQELKLF
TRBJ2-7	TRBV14	ASSLMRTPHSYEQY
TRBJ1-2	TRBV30	ALQSRANYGYT
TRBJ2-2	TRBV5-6	ASSPLPESRTGELF